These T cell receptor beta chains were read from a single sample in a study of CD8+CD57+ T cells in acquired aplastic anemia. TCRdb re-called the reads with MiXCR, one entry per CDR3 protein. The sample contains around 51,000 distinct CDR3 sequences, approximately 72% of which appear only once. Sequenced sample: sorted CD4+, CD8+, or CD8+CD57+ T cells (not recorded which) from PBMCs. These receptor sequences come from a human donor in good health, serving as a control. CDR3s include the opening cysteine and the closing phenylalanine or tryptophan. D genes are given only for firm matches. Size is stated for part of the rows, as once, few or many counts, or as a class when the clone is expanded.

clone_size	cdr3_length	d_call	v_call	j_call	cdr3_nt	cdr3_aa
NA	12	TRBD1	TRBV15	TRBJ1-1	TGTGCCACCAACAGAGGGGGCAATGAAGCTTTCTTT	CATNRGGNEAFF
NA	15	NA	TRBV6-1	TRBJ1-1	TGTGCCAGCAGTCCCCTGGGGGGAGGGAACACTGAAGCTTTCTTT	CASSPLGGGNTEAFF
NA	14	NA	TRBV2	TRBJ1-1	TGTGCCAGCAGTGAATGGGCGGCCAACACTGAAGCTTTCTTT	CASSEWAANTEAFF
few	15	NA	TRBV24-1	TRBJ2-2	TGTGCCACCAGTGATTCCGGACAAGGCACCGGGGAGCTGTTTTTT	CATSDSGQGTGELFF
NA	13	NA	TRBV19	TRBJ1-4	TGTGCCAGTAGTATGGGGGCGGCGGAAAAACTGTTTTTT	CASSMGAAEKLFF
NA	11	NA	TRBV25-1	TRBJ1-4	TGTGCCAGCAGTGAATATGAAAAACTGTTTTTT	CASSEYEKLFF
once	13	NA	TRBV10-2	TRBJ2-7	TGTGCCAGCACCCCCGGCTCGGGCTACGAGCAGTACTTC	CASTPGSGYEQYF
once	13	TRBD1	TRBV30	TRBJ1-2	TGTGCCTCTAGGACAGGGACTAACTATGGCTACACCTTC	CASRTGTNYGYTF
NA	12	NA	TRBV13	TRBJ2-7	TGTGCCAGCGGGAGACCTTCCTACGAGCAGTACTTC	CASGRPSYEQYF
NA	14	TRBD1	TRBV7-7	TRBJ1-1	TGTGCTAGCAGTCAAAGGACAGGGAGCACTGAAGCTTTCTTT	CASSQRTGSTEAFF
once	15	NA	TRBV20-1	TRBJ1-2	TGCAGTGCTAGAGATCGCGGGGGGGGTACCTATGGCTACACCTTC	CSARDRGGGTYGYTF
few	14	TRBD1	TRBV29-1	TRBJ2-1	TGCAGCGTGGAATCCGGGACAGGGATCAATGAGCAGTTCTTC	CSVESGTGINEQFF
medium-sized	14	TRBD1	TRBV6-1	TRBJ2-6	TGTGCCAGCAGTGGGACAGGTGGGGCCAACGTCCTGACTTTC	CASSGTGGANVLTF
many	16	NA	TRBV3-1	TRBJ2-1	TGTGCCAGCAGCCACCCAGGGGGGGAGGCGGGGAATGAGCAGTTCTTC	CASSHPGGEAGNEQFF
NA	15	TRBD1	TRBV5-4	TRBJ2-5	TGTGCCAGCAGCTTGGCACAGGGGAGAAAAGAGACCCAGTACTTC	CASSLAQGRKETQYF